This T cell receptor (beta chain) was sequenced during a study of identical twins. V shed 6 bases and J shed 9 bases, with 15 bases lying between them. This CDR3 is 12 amino acids long. Germline V gives CDR1 MNHEY, CDR2 SVGAGI. TCRdb analysed the 5' RACE reads with MiXCR anew, one entry per CDR3 protein. The sample records roughly 250,000 distinct CDR3 sequences, over 12% being singletons. In its sample, this clonotype was seen a few times. This chain joins TRBV6-5 and TRBJ2-7; D remains ambiguous. The source material was memory (CD45RO+) T cells sorted from blood. The sequence derives from a woman younger than 35 in good health. The DNA for the CDR3 is TGTGCCAGCAGCCCAGGATCCTCCGGGCAGTACTTC. It codes for CASSPGSSGQYF.